The sequence of this TCR beta chain was determined in a study of blood T cell repertoires in COVID-19. Study context: Acute-phase and convalescent COVID-19 samples originated in the United States, Italy and Spain. T cells, B-cell-depleted T cells, or PBMCs supplied cDNA or gDNA.

Original methodology: Nucleated cell number was recorded as an estimate derived from reference gene primer amplification. Method: immunoSEQ multiplex PCR; TCRdb's copy keeps in-frame clones and lacks some. V and J calls and clone size are as listed in that table; D and trimming were resolved from the DNA. The sample yields tens of thousands of clones, 90% seen once. The CDR3 sequence is 14 residues long. Trimming cost V 4 bases and J 3 bases, with 11 bases left between them. Germline-derived CDR1 and CDR2 are SGHRS and YFSETQ. This sequence joins TRBV5-1 and TRBJ2-1; D uncertain. The sequenced sample consisted of peripheral blood. This TCR derives from a woman aged 40 to 49 with active COVID-19. CDR3 sequence (DNA): TGCGCCAGCAGCCTAACTACGGTCTACAATGAGCAGTTCTTC. This gives the protein CASSLTTVYNEQFF.